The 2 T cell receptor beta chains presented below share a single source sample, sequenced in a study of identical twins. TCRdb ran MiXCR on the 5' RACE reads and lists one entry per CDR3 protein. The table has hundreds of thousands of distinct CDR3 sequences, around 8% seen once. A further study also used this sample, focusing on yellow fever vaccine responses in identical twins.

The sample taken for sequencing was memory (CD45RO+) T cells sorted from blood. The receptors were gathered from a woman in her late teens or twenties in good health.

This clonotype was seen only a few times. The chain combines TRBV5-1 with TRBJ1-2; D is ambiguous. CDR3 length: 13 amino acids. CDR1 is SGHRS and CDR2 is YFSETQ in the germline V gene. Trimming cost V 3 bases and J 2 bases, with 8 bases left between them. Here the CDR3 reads CASSSNENYGYTF. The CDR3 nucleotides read TGCGCCAGCAGCTCGAACGAAAACTATGGCTACACCTTC.

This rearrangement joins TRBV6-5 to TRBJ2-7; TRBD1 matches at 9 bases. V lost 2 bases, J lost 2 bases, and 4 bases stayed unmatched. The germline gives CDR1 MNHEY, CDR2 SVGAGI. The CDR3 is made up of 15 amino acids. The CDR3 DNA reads TGTGCCAGCAGTTACGGGGGGACAGGGACCTACGAGCAGTACTTC. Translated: CASSYGGTGTYEQYF.